The TCR beta chain described here comes from a study of T-cell reconstitution after alpha-beta-depleted transplantation in children. The study, taken as a whole, reports: Expanded clones from the graft, numbering several hundred, reportedly supplied alpha-beta T cells about two months after transplant.

The CDR3 is made up of 15 amino acids. The germline CDR1 and CDR2 sequences are SGHVS and FQNEAQ. V gave up 3 bases and J gave up 6 bases; unmatched junction bases: 8. The table lists this clonotype with many counts. Its antigen remains unidentified. It was with unique molecular identifiers that the TCRbeta library was prepared. TCRdb reprocessed the PCR reads via MiXCR and lists one record per CDR3 protein. The sample records about 600,000 distinct CDR3 sequences, under 30% being singletons. The specimen comprised PBMCs, mostly from graft donor cells, sampled 360 days after TCRalphabeta/CD19-depleted stem cell transplant. The V gene is TRBV7-8, the J gene TRBJ2-1; TRBD2 agrees at 7 bases. This receptor was identified in a boy under two years old who had a stem cell transplant for acute myeloid leukemia, so the T cells may come from the graft donor. CDR3 loop: CASSFKGLAVNEQFF. The CDR3, as DNA: TGTGCCAGCAGCTTTAAGGGGCTAGCGGTCAATGAGCAGTTCTTC.